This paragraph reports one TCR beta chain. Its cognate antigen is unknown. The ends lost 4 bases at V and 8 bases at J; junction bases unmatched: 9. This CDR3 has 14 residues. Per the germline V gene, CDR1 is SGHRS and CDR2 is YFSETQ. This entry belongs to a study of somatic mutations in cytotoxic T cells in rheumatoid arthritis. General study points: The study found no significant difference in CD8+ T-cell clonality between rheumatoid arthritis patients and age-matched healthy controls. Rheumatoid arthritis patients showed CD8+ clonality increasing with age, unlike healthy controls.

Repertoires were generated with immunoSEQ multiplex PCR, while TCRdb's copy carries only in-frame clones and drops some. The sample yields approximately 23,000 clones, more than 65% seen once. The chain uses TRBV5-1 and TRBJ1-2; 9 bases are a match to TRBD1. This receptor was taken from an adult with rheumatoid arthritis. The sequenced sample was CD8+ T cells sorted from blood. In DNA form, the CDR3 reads TGCGCCAGCAGCCTCCGGACAGGGGAGAAAGGCTACACCTTC. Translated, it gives CASSLRTGEKGYTF.